These 23 T cell receptor beta chains share one sample of origin, sequenced in a study of neurological immune-mediated disorders. Using its own MiXCR run on the 5' RACE reads, TCRdb lists one record per CDR3 protein. The sample lists tens of thousands of distinct CDR3 sequences, less than 5.5% occurring once. The sequenced sample consisted of PBMCs. The receptors were sampled from a man aged 25 to 45 with multiple sclerosis.

Many counts were recorded for this clonotype. The genes are TRBV27 and TRBJ2-7; 7 bases align to TRBD2. This CDR3 region has 13 residues. Germline CDR1 and CDR2: MNHEY and SMNVEV (reference sequence). With V trimmed by 0 bases and J by 6 bases, 2 bases remained unmatched. The CDR3 DNA reads TGTGCCAGCAGTTTATCGGGGGGGGGCGAGCAGTACGTC. Its protein is CASSLSGGGEQYV.

In its sample, this clonotype was seen many times. This chain uses TRBV30 with TRBJ1-1; no definite D call. CDR1 is GTSNPN and CDR2 is SVGIG in the germline V gene (reference sequence). The CDR3 extends over 11 amino acids. Trimming shortened V by 0 bases and J by 12 bases, and 11 bases separated the two germline ends. The CDR3 DNA is TGTGCCTGGAGTGTACTCTCTCCGACTTTCTTT. Protein product: CAWSVLSPTFF.

This clonotype occurred many times. This rearrangement joins TRBV29-1 to TRBJ2-5; 8 nucleotides agree with TRBD2. CDR1 and CDR2 from the germline V gene are SQVTM and ANQGSEA. This CDR3 has 13 residues. Germline trimming cut 6 bases from V and 5 bases from J; bases unmatched to any gene: 8. The chain's CDR3 is CSVGGQRGETQYF. The CDR3 DNA reads as TGCAGCGTCGGTGGACAGCGGGGGGAGACCCAGTACTTC. Variable domain in full (rest from reference TRBV29-1 and TRBJ2-5): SAVISQKPSRDICQRGTSLTIQCQVDSQVTMMFWYRQQPGQSLTLIATANQGSEATYESGFVIDKFPISRPNLTFSTLTVSNMSPEDSSIYLCSVGGQRGETQYFGPGTRLLVL.

This clonotype was picked up many times. Possible read error: a much larger clone is one base away. This chain connects TRBV20-1 to TRBJ1-1, with TRBD1 as a possible D gene (5 bases). Germline CDR1 reads DFQATT; CDR2 reads SNEGSKA (reference sequence). Between the trimmed V and J ends, which lost 2 bases and 1 base, there was a span of 5 bases. CDR3 size: 12 residues. The chain's CDR3 is CSARQGNTEAFF. The CDR3 bases are TGCAGTGCTAGACAGGGGAACACTGAAGCTTTCTTT.

The genes are TRBV5-1 and TRBJ1-2, with D unclear. The CDR3 spans 14 residues. Trimming shortened V by 0 bases and J by 5 bases, and 11 bases separated the two germline ends. Germline loops: CDR1 SGHRS, CDR2 YFSETQ. The CDR3 nucleotides read TGCGCCAGCAGCTTGGTAGGGAGCCTTTATGGCTACACCTTC. Translation: CASSLVGSLYGYTF.

This clonotype showed up many times. V usage is TRBV4-1 and J usage is TRBJ1-1; D unresolved. CDR3 length equals 16 residues. CDR1 MGHRA and CDR2 YSYEKL come from the germline V gene. Trimming removed 0 bases from V and 4 bases from J, with 15 bases in between. The CDR3 DNA sequence: TGCGCCAGCAGCCAAGATGAACCGGGGATGGGCACTGAAGCTTTCTTT. This sequence encodes CASSQDEPGMGTEAFF.

This clonotype was detected ten times or more. CDR3 nucleotides: TGTGCCAGCAGCGTAGTCATCGGGCCGCCAGGGGAGCTGTTTTTT. It specifies CASSVVIGPPGELFF. The J gene is TRBJ2-2, the V gene TRBV9; D is unresolved. Germline V lookup: CDR1 SGDLS, CDR2 YYNGEE. The CDR3 is 15 residues long. V shed 0 bases and J shed 8 bases, with 14 bases lying between them.

This clonotype turned up a few times. The chain recombines TRBV10-3 with TRBJ1-2; D is unclear. This CDR3 contains 14 residues. V lost 0 bases, J lost 4 bases, and 9 bases lay in between. Germline V gene lookup returns CDR1 ENHRY and CDR2 SYGVKD. The CDR3 loop is CAISESSPGYGYTF. The DNA for the CDR3 is TGTGCCATCAGTGAGTCGAGCCCAGGCTATGGCTACACCTTC.

This clonotype was counted at least ten times. V gene TRBV21-1 combines with J gene TRBJ1-5; the tabulated D call, TRBD1, remains unverified against the DNA. TRBV21-1 is a pseudogene. The CDR3 loop spans 17 amino acids. The CDR3 is CASSKALGGAPGQPQHF. CDR3 DNA sequence: TGTGCCAGCAGCAAAGCGCTCGGGGGGGCCCCAGGACAGCCCCAGCATTTT.

This clonotype has ten or more counts. The chain combines TRBV5-1 with TRBJ2-2; D is unclear. This CDR3 contains 13 residues. From germline, CDR1 is SGHRS and CDR2 YFSETQ. V was cut by 5 bases and J by 0 bases, with 5 bases left in between. The CDR3 DNA sequence: TGCGCCAGCAGACTTACGAACACCGGGGAGCTGTTTTTT. Protein sequence: CASRLTNTGELFF.

In this sample, this clonotype turned up many times. The chain uses TRBV5-1 and TRBJ1-2; no firm D call. The CDR3 totals 12 residues. With 4 bases removed from V and 3 bases from J, the gap between germline ends came to 7 bases. CDR1 is SGHRS and CDR2 is YFSETQ in the germline V gene. The CDR3 protein is CASSPLHYGYTF. The CDR3 nucleotides read TGCGCCAGCAGCCCGCTCCACTATGGCTACACCTTC.

This clonotype was counted ten times or more. CDR3 in amino acids: CASSSRFGGYTF. DNA for the CDR3: TGTGCCAGCAGTTCCCGTTTCGGCGGCTACACCTTC. The V call is TRBV12-3 or TRBV12-4, the J call TRBJ1-2, with unresolved D. The CDR3 contains 12 residues. V dropped 4 bases and J dropped 8 bases, with 11 bases sitting between them.

This clonotype was picked up many times. The chain employs TRBV20-1 and TRBJ2-3; possibly TRBD1 for D (6 bases). V dropped 1 base and J dropped 0 bases, with 14 bases sitting between them. The CDR3 covers 16 residues. CDR1 and CDR2 from the germline V gene are DFQATT and SNEGSKA (reference sequence). CDR3 region: CSARGTGQSSTDTQYF. Here the CDR3 DNA reads TGCAGTGCTAGAGGAACAGGGCAATCTAGCACAGATACGCAGTATTTT.

This clonotype was counted ten times or more. This chain links TRBV7-9 with TRBJ2-5; no definite D call. The germline gives CDR1 SEHNR, CDR2 FQNEAQ (reference sequence). The CDR3 consists of 12 residues. Trimming shortened V by 3 bases and J by 4 bases, and 6 bases separated the two germline ends. The CDR3 sequence is CASSFTPETQYF. The CDR3 DNA is TGTGCCAGCAGCTTCACGCCAGAGACCCAGTACTTC.

This clonotype was picked up many times. The J gene is TRBJ1-2, the V gene TRBV12-3 or TRBV12-4, with D possibly being TRBD1 (5 bases). The CDR3 totals 16 residues. V lost 2 bases and J 1 base, leaving 14 bases between the germline ends. CDR3 amino acids: CASSLSGDGNNYGYTF. CDR3 DNA sequence: TGTGCCAGCAGTTTATCGGGGGACGGGAATAACTATGGCTACACCTTC.

Many counts were recorded for this clonotype. V gene TRBV5-1 combines with J gene TRBJ1-2, with D possibly being TRBD1 (6 bases). Germline values: CDR1 SGHRS, CDR2 YFSETQ. V was trimmed by 5 bases and J by 11 bases, leaving 16 bases between them. The CDR3 totals 12 residues. DNA of the CDR3: TGCGCCAGCAGATCCGGACAGCTGCATTACACCTTC. Translating it yields CASRSGQLHYTF. Filled out from reference TRBV5-1 and TRBJ1-2, the complete variable domain reads KAGVTQTPRYLIKTRGQQVTLSCSPISGHRSVSWYQQTPGQGLQFLFEYFSETQRNKGNFPGRFSGRQFSNSRSEMNVSTLELGDSALYLCASRSGQLHYTFGSGTRLTVV.

A remark on this clonotype: This may stem from a read error, because a much larger clone lies one nucleotide away. V usage is TRBV6-5 and J usage is TRBJ2-3; TRBD2 is a possible D gene (5 bases). V was shortened by 6 bases and J by 4 bases, with 14 bases between the two germline ends. Germline V CDR1 and CDR2: MNHEY, SVGAGI. The CDR3 is 14 amino acids. The CDR3 region has the DNA TGTGCCAGCAGACGGGGTGGATCTTCAGATACGCAGTATTTT. Protein product: CASRRGGSSDTQYF.

Many counts were recorded for this clonotype. The chain carries TRBV5-1 and TRBJ2-1; TRBD2 might be the D (5 bases). Per the germline V gene, CDR1 is SGHRS and CDR2 is YFSETQ. V was clipped by 4 bases and J by 6 bases, with 20 bases between them. CDR3 size: 16 residues. The CDR3 loop is CASSGGPLGIPNEQFF. In DNA, the CDR3 is TGCGCCAGCAGCGGAGGCCCCTTAGGGATCCCCAATGAGCAGTTCTTC.

The CDR3 region is CASSYGLATYNEQFF. CDR3 in DNA: TGCGCCAGCAGTTACGGACTAGCGACGTACAATGAGCAGTTCTTC. This chain joins TRBV5-1 and TRBJ2-1; TRBD2 matches at 9 bases. Looked up from germline, CDR1 is SGHRS and CDR2 is YFSETQ. Trimming removed 5 bases from V and 4 bases from J; junction bases left unmatched: 7. This CDR3 is 15 amino acids long.

The genes are TRBV10-3 and TRBJ2-7, with D maybe TRBD2 (5 bases). V lost 6 bases to trimming and J lost 2 bases, with 14 bases between them. Germline V gene lookup returns CDR1 ENHRY and CDR2 SYGVKD. The CDR3 sequence is 14 residues long. CDR3 nucleotide sequence: TGTGCCATCAGCACCGGGATTTTCACCTACGAGCAGTACTTC. Translating gives CAISTGIFTYEQYF.

This clonotype was found many times. The CDR3 DNA reads TGTGCCAGCTCACCACCGGGGGCTGTGGATGGCTACACCTTC. Amino acid sequence: CASSPPGAVDGYTF. This chain connects TRBV18 to TRBJ1-2; D possibly corresponds to TRBD1 (6 bases). The germline CDR1 and CDR2 sequences are KGHSH and LQKENI. V was clipped by 0 bases and J by 6 bases, with 11 bases between them. This CDR3 region has 14 residues.

The chain combines TRBV27 with TRBJ2-3; D is possibly TRBD2 (6 bases). The V end was cut by 5 bases, the J end by 6 bases, with 15 bases between. The CDR3 runs to 14 residues. Germline CDR1 is MNHEY and CDR2 is SMNVEV (reference sequence). The CDR3: CASSPRDSGDTQYF. The CDR3, as DNA: TGTGCCAGCAGTCCCAGAGACAGCGGGGATACGCAGTATTTT.

This clonotype was counted at least ten times. The V and J genes are TRBV5-1 and TRBJ2-7; TRBD1 aligns across 10 bases. Germline V gives CDR1 SGHRS, CDR2 YFSETQ. This CDR3 spans 15 amino acids. V dropped 4 bases and J dropped 3; count of bases not matched to a gene: 7. CDR3 DNA sequence: TGCGCCAGCAGCCCGGCCGGGACAGGGGACTACGAGCAGTACTTC. It encodes CASSPAGTGDYEQYF.